The present entry profiles one T cell receptor beta chain with its context. This sample stems from a study of T cells expressing NK-cell markers. TCRdb re-called the 5' RACE reads and catalogs CDR3 proteins one per entry, DNA excluded. Here the sample table reports tens of thousands of distinct CDR3 sequences. The CDR3 is 16 amino acids. Germline assignment: CDR1 SGHVS and CDR2 FNYEAQ. The sequence was collected from a woman between 18 and 75 years old in good health. The chain uses TRBV7-6 and TRBJ2-6; the TRBD1 assignment by TCRdb is unverifiable without DNA. Material: blood T cells: a sorted CD56 or NKG2C T cell subset, CD4+ or CD8+ T cells, or bulk PBMC T cells (not recorded which). The CDR3 loop is CASSPDRLSGANVLTF.